This TCR beta chain was identified in a study of post-analysis software for immune sequencing data (dated by TCRdb to between 2014 and 2017). As for the study more broadly: Disease courses on record covered relapsing-remitting, secondary progressive and progressive-relapsing multiple sclerosis, though some patients had no subtype annotation. The patient repertoires were set against around ten previously published healthy control repertoires from donors whose ages ranged from roughly 6 to 26 years. A subset of samples was prepared in parallel using single-end sample barcoding, then pooled and co-amplified after Illumina adapter ligation. Study-level results and caveats: Multiple sclerosis patients had significantly lower normalized Chao1 diversity than controls, a result that suggests substantial peripheral T-cell clonal expansion. The control group was slightly older than the multiple sclerosis patient group. A handful of TRBV segments, including TRBV5-6, TRBV5-1 and TRBV20-1, were significantly more frequent in patients than controls. When samples were clustered directly using the F measure, samples prepared in the same batch co-clustered strongly, which prompted a batch-effect correction.

The germline V gene encodes CDR1 LNHNV and CDR2 YYDKDF (reference sequence). Relative to germline, V is 1 base shorter and J is 2 bases shorter, with 8 bases between their ends. From the cysteine through the phenylalanine, the CDR3 covers 15 amino acids. Just the 45-base CDR3 DNA is kept, in frame starting at base 1. Details on this clonotype: The antigen this receptor binds is unknown. No quality values exist for individual bases; no much larger clone is one base distant.

To demonstrate the VDJtools post-analysis software, the study profiled TCR beta repertoires from the peripheral blood of 13 young patients with multiple sclerosis. The multiple sclerosis patients were children and adolescents ranging in age from roughly 6 to 16 years. Library method: PCR. The reads were generated on an Illumina HiSeq 2500. To reduce PCR and sequencing biases, unique molecular identifiers were built into the TCR beta cDNA libraries. Per 1 to 10 million input T cells, roughly 500,000 cDNA molecules were obtained, such that each molecule approximated one T cell. Patient libraries were prepared and sequenced with the same protocol used for the earlier healthy control dataset. Within a given batch, samples were prepared together, multiplexed and sequenced on the same HiSeq lane. On the study's bioinformatics: Raw barcoded reads were processed with MIGEC, and single-read molecular identifier groups were discarded before consensus assembly and CDR3 extraction. VDJtools was used for post-analysis of the clonotype tables, with diversity normalized by down-sampling every dataset to the smallest sample size. In repertoire overlap clustering, CDR3 amino acid sequences, but not nucleotide sequences, were matched to correct batch-related cross-sample contamination. Using fastp trimming at Q25 and MiXCR clonotype assembly, TCRdb reanalyzed the public sequencing data and kept in-frame beta chains. Each entry is one CDR3 protein sequence, shown with its most common DNA and genes. The V and J calls follow TCRdb's processing rather than the paper's. The sample table holds over 250,000 distinct CDR3 sequences, of which approximately 34% were seen once. In total, the top ten clones hold around 4.8% of the sample.

The sample taken for sequencing was blood. This chain joins TRBV15 to TRBJ1-4; the D gene lacks a confident call. This receptor was identified in a girl between 10 and 17 years old with multiple sclerosis. The sequence in DNA is TGTGCCACCAGCAGAGCTCAGCGGACTAATGAAAAACTGTTTTTT. Its translation reads: CATSRAQRTNEKLFF.